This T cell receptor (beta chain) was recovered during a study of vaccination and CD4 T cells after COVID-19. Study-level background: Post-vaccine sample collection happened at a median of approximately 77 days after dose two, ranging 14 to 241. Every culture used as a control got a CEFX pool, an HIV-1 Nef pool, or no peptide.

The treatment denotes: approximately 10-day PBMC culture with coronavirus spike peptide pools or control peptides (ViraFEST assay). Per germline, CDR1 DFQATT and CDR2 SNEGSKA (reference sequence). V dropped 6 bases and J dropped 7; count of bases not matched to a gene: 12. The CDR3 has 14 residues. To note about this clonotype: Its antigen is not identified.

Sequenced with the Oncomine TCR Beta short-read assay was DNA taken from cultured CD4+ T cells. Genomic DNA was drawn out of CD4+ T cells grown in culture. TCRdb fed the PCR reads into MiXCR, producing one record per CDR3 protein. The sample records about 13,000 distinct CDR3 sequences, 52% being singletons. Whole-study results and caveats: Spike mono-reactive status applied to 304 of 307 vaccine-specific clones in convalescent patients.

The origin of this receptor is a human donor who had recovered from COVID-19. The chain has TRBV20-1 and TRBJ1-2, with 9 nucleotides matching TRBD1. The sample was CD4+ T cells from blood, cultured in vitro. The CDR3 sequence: CSAGSPDRGSGYTF. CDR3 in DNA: TGCAGTGCCGGATCTCCGGACAGGGGCTCTGGCTACACCTTC.